Below, 2 T cell receptor beta chains from the same sample are listed, as sequenced in a study of tumor and adjacent non-tumor tissue in lung cancer. No cell sorting was done before RNA was extracted from the tissue. A modified ARM-PCR protocol with three rounds of nested PCR amplified TCRbeta. TCRdb fed the multiplex PCR reads into MiXCR, producing one record per CDR3 protein. The sample holds about 200,000 distinct CDR3 sequences, less than 80% seen once. Sequencing was performed on lung tumor tissue. The receptors derive from a man in his fifties or sixties with non-small cell lung cancer.

This clonotype was recorded a few times. A read error may account for a junction end that differs from germline. The chain recombines TRBV12-3 or TRBV12-4 with TRBJ2-3; D gene uncertain. This CDR3 is 13 amino acids long. CDR3 nucleotides: TGTGCTAGCACCCCCGTTAGCATAGATATGCAGTATTTT. Its protein product is CASTPVSIDMQYF.

With respect to this clonotype: A clone one base away is much larger, so this may be a read error. The rearrangement uses TRBV20-1 and TRBJ1-6; D is unresolved. This CDR3 has 14 amino acids. The ends were cut back, 4 bases at V and 6 bases at J, with 13 bases in the middle. CDR1 and CDR2 from the germline V gene are DFQATT and SNEGSKA (reference sequence). The CDR3 nucleotides are TGCAGTGCTAAAGATATCGGCCCTAATTCACCCCTCCACTTT. Its translation: CSAKDIGPNSPLHF.